Sequencing of this T cell receptor beta chain was carried out in a study of blood T cell repertoires in COVID-19. CDR3 length equals 14 residues. Germline CDR1 and CDR2: WSHSY and SAAADI. The V end lost 8 bases, the J end lost 3 bases, and 16 bases lay between the germline ends. In the original analysis: The authors estimated nucleated cell counts from reference gene primer amplification. Sequencing used immunoSEQ multiplex PCR; TCRdb keeps in-frame clones, though not all of them. The V and J calls and clone size are taken from that table; D and trimming were inferred from the DNA. This sample carries about 190,000 clones, around 87% of them seen once, and the ten largest clones take around 24%.

Sequences were obtained from PBMCs or T cells enriched from blood (not recorded which). This clonotype was obtained from a woman in her thirties or forties in a cohort exposed to, infected with or recovered from COVID-19 (not recorded which). V and J are TRBV10-2 and TRBJ1-2; D might be TRBD1 (6 bases). The CDR3 DNA is TGCGCCAGCGCTTGGACAGAGGGAGACTATGGCTACACCTTC. Its protein product is CASAWTEGDYGYTF.